The subject of this entry is one TCR beta chain. This clone's antigen is unknown. The input lacks base qualities; no much larger clone sits a single base away. This specimen belongs to a study of blood T cell repertoires in COVID-19 (TCRdb year 2020). Regarding the research as a whole: Samples covering the acute and convalescent phases of COVID-19 were provided by collaborators in the United States, Italy and Spain. The repertoires were made available in a free public database intended to serve as a resource for research on the immune response to SARS-CoV-2. The dataset comprised deeply sampled blood TCRbeta repertoires from subjects exposed to, actively infected with, or recovered from COVID-19. The prospective study material was composed of cDNA or gDNA derived from T cells, B-cell-depleted T cells, or PBMCs. Where available, HLA class I and class II types were obtained from metadata supplied by the sample provider rather than from assay-based typing. The sample metadata nearly always contained a de-identified subject ID, COVID-19 status, age in years and sex. The samples were drawn from the first 160 participants of the ongoing ImmuneRACE study and from more than 1,000 subjects provided by 6 global collaborators.

The immunoSEQ Assay, a bias-controlled multiplex PCR, was used to amplify TCRbeta CDR3 regions from genomic DNA. The study's own analysis went as follows. The number of nucleated cells in each sample was estimated by amplification of reference gene primers within the assay. Sequence reads were collapsed and filtered to measure the absolute abundance of every unique TCRbeta CDR3 rearrangement. For each sample, productive Simpson clonality was calculated as the square root of Simpson's diversity index across productive rearrangements. The source is immuneACCESS, and TCRdb retained only in-frame sequences with V and J called. Part of the clones is not carried over; for the studies checked, unresolved V genes explain less than half of this, and the remainder is unexplained. That table furnishes V, J and clone size, whereas the DNA furnished D and trimming. The sample has hundreds of thousands of clones on record, 88% of them singletons. The ten largest clones represent just under 1% of the sample.

General study outcomes and caveats: How much clinical and demographic metadata was included differed by source and by participant, and the metadata was provided uncurated.

Participants in the prospective study were aged about 18 to 95 years, lived in some 24 United States geographic areas, and enrolled through a virtual design. In the prospective study, cohorts were assigned on the basis of participant-reported clinical history obtained from a screening survey and a study questionnaire. Recovered participants in ImmuneRACE Cohort 3 were defined by two consecutive negative NP/OP PCR tests, clearance by a healthcare professional, or resolution of symptoms. Mobile phlebotomists in the prospective study collected whole blood, serum and a nasopharyngeal or oropharyngeal swab from every participant. Prospective study participants could optionally give additional blood draws and questionnaires over an approximately two-month period. Blood samples from the prospective study were shipped frozen or at room temperature prior to DNA extraction. V is pruned by 7 bases and J by 3 bases, leaving 8 bases of the junction without a gene match. The CDR3 goes from the cysteine to the phenylalanine over 14 residues. Only the CDR3 part of the read is kept: 42 bases, read in frame from the first base. CDR1 and CDR2 (SQVTM, ANQGSEA) derive from the germline V gene.

The sequence joins TRBV29-1 to TRBJ2-7; the central 11 bases match TRBD2. The receptor was derived from a woman in her thirties who had recovered from COVID-19. The sequencing sample was made of PBMCs or T cells enriched from blood (not recorded which). The nucleotide sequence reads TGCAGCGCCTCCACTAGCGGGAGCTTCTACGAGCAGTACTTC. Translated, this is CSASTSGSFYEQYF.